A selection of T cell receptor beta chains follows, all from one sample in a study of control samples from healthy donors and cancer patients. Repertoires were generated with immunoSEQ multiplex PCR, while TCRdb's copy carries only in-frame clones and drops some. Counted here are 350,000 to 450,000 clones, around 90% occurring once; the ten biggest clones make up around 6.4%. What was sequenced was PBMCs. Receptors were obtained from a man between 35 and 55 years old with head and neck cancer. Both conserved end residues are part of each CDR3. Fields, in order: D gene, V gene, J gene, CDR3 protein, CDR3 DNA. D genes are given only for firm matches.

d_call: TRBD2
v_call: TRBV11-3
j_call: TRBJ2-1
cdr3_aa: CASSLAIAGKQFF
cdr3_nt: TGTGCCAGCAGCTTAGCCATAGCGGGAAAGCAGTTCTTC

d_call: TRBD2
v_call: TRBV2
j_call: TRBJ2-7
cdr3_aa: CASMGLAGGKGTYEQYF
cdr3_nt: TGTGCCAGCATGGGACTAGCGGGAGGCAAGGGGACCTACGAGCAGTACTTC

d_call: NA
v_call: TRBV2
j_call: TRBJ2-2
cdr3_aa: CASSEIVTPIAGELFF
cdr3_nt: TGTGCCAGCAGTGAAATTGTCACCCCTATAGCCGGGGAGCTGTTTTTT

d_call: NA
v_call: TRBV19
j_call: TRBJ2-5
cdr3_aa: CASSIAHSSRLQETQYF
cdr3_nt: TGTGCCAGTAGTATAGCGCACTCTTCGCGGCTCCAAGAGACCCAGTACTTC

d_call: NA
v_call: TRBV9
j_call: TRBJ2-7
cdr3_aa: CASSRPGFPYEQYF
cdr3_nt: TGTGCCAGCTCCCGACCGGGATTCCCCTACGAGCAGTACTTC

d_call: TRBD1
v_call: TRBV12-3/TRBV12-4
j_call: TRBJ1-2
cdr3_aa: CASGTEFYGYTF
cdr3_nt: TGTGCCAGCGGGACAGAGTTTTATGGCTACACCTTC

d_call: TRBD1
v_call: TRBV5-1
j_call: TRBJ1-1
cdr3_aa: CASSLGPGQMNTEAFF
cdr3_nt: TGCGCCAGCAGCTTGGGGCCGGGACAGATGAACACTGAAGCTTTCTTT

d_call: NA
v_call: TRBV2
j_call: TRBJ2-2
cdr3_aa: CASSEGQGWRGGELFF
cdr3_nt: TGTGCCAGCAGTGAAGGGCAGGGATGGCGAGGGGGGGAGCTGTTTTTT

d_call: NA
v_call: TRBV27
j_call: TRBJ1-5
cdr3_aa: CASREEGVGQPQHF
cdr3_nt: TGTGCCAGCAGAGAGGAAGGGGTTGGTCAGCCCCAGCATTTT

d_call: NA
v_call: TRBV2
j_call: TRBJ1-6
cdr3_aa: CASRPRSSINSPLHF
cdr3_nt: TGTGCCAGCAGACCTCGAAGTAGCATCAATTCACCCCTCCACTTT

d_call: NA
v_call: TRBV5-1
j_call: TRBJ2-7
cdr3_aa: CASSLDGTSSYEQYF
cdr3_nt: TGCGCCAGCAGCTTGGACGGGACCAGCTCCTACGAGCAGTACTTC

d_call: NA
v_call: TRBV7-3
j_call: TRBJ2-1
cdr3_aa: CASSFGSGRGNEQFF
cdr3_nt: TGTGCCAGCAGCTTTGGATCGGGCAGGGGAAATGAGCAGTTCTTC

d_call: NA
v_call: TRBV6-2/TRBV6-3
j_call: TRBJ1-5
cdr3_aa: CASSYRGEGPHQPQHF
cdr3_nt: TGTGCCAGCAGTTACCGGGGTGAGGGGCCCCATCAGCCCCAGCATTTT

d_call: NA
v_call: TRBV1
j_call: TRBJ2-3
cdr3_aa: CTSSPPQRGPPTDTQYF
cdr3_nt: TGCACCAGCAGCCCACCTCAGCGGGGGCCCCCAACAGATACGCAGTATTTT

d_call: TRBD1
v_call: TRBV6-6
j_call: TRBJ1-2
cdr3_aa: CARVGGGQGAYGYTF
cdr3_nt: TGTGCCCGCGTGGGGGGGGGACAGGGGGCATACGGCTACACCTTC

d_call: NA
v_call: TRBV11-1
j_call: TRBJ2-1
cdr3_aa: CASSWDLHGEQFF
cdr3_nt: TGTGCCAGCAGCTGGGACTTGCACGGGGAGCAGTTCTTC

d_call: TRBD2
v_call: TRBV18
j_call: TRBJ2-5
cdr3_aa: CASSATSGSGQETQYF
cdr3_nt: TGTGCCAGCTCGGCGACTAGCGGGAGCGGTCAAGAGACCCAGTACTTC